This T cell receptor (beta chain) was captured in a study of CD8 T cells in Susac syndrome. Negative magnetic isolation gave CD8+ and CD4+ cells; FACS enriched CD8+ TEMRA. Roughly 0.45 to 1 ug RNA was reverse transcribed with random hexamers. immunoSEQ multiplex PCR amplified TCR beta CDR3 across 54 Vbeta, 13 Jbeta. TCRdb used MiXCR to reprocess the immunoSEQ multiplex PCR reads, holding one entry per CDR3 protein. The data show about 200,000 distinct CDR3 sequences, 90% to 95% seen once. In germline, CDR1 is SQVTM, CDR2 ANQGSEA. The CDR3 has 12 amino acids. Trimming took off 7 bases at V and 0 bases at J, with 9 bases between the two ends.

This clonotype was sampled from a human donor in good health. Material: CD4+ T cells from PBMCs. The V call is TRBV29-1, the J call TRBJ1-1, with unresolved D. The CDR3 sequence: CSARKLNTEAFF. The CDR3 DNA reads as TGCAGCGCCAGAAAATTGAACACTGAAGCTTTCTTT.